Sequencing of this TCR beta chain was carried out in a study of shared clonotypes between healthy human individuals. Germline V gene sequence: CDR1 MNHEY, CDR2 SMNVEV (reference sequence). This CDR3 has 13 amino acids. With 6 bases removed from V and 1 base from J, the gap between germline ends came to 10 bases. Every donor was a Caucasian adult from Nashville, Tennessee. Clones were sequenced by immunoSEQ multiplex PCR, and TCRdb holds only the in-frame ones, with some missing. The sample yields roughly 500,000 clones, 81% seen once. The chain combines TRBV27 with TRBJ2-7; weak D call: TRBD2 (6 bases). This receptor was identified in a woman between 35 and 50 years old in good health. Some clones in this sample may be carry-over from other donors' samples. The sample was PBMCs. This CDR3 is CASSRLGSYEQYF. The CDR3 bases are TGTGCCAGCAGCCGACTAGGTTCCTACGAGCAGTACTTC.